This T cell receptor beta chain originates from a study of cytomegalovirus exposure and HLA in healthy donors. Study background: A previous analysis identified more than 100 million unique TCR beta sequences derived from 180 million or so T cells.

Those who donated were healthy bone marrow donors. Study conclusions and caveats: The study recorded 150 to 200 TCR beta chains that were cytomegalovirus-associated.

PCR amplification relied on 60 Vbeta primers (plus 13 Jbeta primers). This table comes from immunoSEQ multiplex PCR, and its TCRdb copy is limited to in-frame clones, with some not included. Its clone listing holds 140,000 to 150,000 clones. The V segment lost 4 bases and the J segment 2 bases; nucleotides outside the gene matches: 5. Per germline, CDR1 GTSNPN and CDR2 SVGIG (reference sequence). CDR3 length equals 15 residues. In regard to this clone: Its cognate antigen is unknown.

The clonotype originates from a male donor in good health and CMV-seronegative. This sequence joins TRBV30 and TRBJ2-1; 10 bases map to TRBD2. The sample taken for sequencing was PBMCs. CDR3 in DNA: TGTGCCTGGAATCCCCTAGCGGGAGCCTACAATGAGCAGTTCTTC. The encoded protein is CAWNPLAGAYNEQFF.